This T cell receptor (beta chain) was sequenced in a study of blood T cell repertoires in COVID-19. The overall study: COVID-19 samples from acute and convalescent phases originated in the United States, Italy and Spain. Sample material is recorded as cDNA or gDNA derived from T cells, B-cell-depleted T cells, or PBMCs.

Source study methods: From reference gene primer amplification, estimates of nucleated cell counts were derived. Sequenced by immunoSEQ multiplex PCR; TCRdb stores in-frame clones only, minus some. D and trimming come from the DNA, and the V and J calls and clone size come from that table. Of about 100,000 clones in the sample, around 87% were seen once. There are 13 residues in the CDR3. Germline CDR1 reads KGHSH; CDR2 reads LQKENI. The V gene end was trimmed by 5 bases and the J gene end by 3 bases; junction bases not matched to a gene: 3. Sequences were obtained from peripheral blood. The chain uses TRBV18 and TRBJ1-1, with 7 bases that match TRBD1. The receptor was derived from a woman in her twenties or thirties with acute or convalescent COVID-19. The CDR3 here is CASSTTGDTEAFF. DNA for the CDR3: TGTGCCAGCTCAACTACAGGGGACACTGAAGCTTTCTTT.